What follows are 9 T cell receptor beta chains derived from one specimen sequenced in a study of naive and memory T cell subsets. Antigen specificity for these receptors is unknown. Two oligonucleotides, mixed equimolar, formed the beta constant-region primer covering TRBC1 and TRBC2. Ligated cDNA was amplified by four rounds of PCR with nested alpha and beta constant-region primers and SP2. A single record per CDR3 protein comes from TCRdb applying MiXCR to the UMI-ligation and nested PCR reads. This repertoire shows tens of thousands of distinct CDR3 sequences, 10% to 12% found once; its top ten account for more than 0.11%. Notes on the study in general: Naive repertoires, especially CD8, held a few larger clonotypes, possibly memory cells re-expressing CD45RA.

The sequencing sample was made of naive CD4+ T cells from blood. The receptors originated from a human donor in good health.

This clonotype showed up just a few times. The V gene is TRBV18, the J gene TRBJ1-6; no clear D. Germline CDR1 is KGHSH and CDR2 is LQKENI. The CDR3 extends over 16 amino acids. Trimming cost V 6 bases and J 13 bases, with 25 bases left between them. The CDR3 DNA reads TGTGCCAGCTCCCTTCACAGCGCGTTGGAGCTGAATCCCCTCCACTTT. Encoded protein: CASSLHSALELNPLHF. The variable domain in full, with the rest retrieved from reference TRBV18 and TRBJ1-6, is NAGVMQNPRHLVRRRGQEARLRCSPMKGHSHVYWYRQLPEEGLKFMVYLQKENIIDESGMPKERFSAEFPKEGPSILRIQQVVRGDSAAYFCASSLHSALELNPLHFGNGTRLTVT.

The CDR3 is CASSQGHRRRAYEQYF. In DNA, the CDR3 is TGTGCCAGCAGCCAGGGCCACCGTCGACGAGCCTACGAGCAGTACTTC. The rearrangement uses TRBV14 and TRBJ2-7; D not certain. The CDR3 contains 16 residues. V lost 3 bases, J lost 2 bases, and 17 bases lay in between. In germline, CDR1 is SGHDN, CDR2 FVKESK.

This clonotype was observed a handful of times. V is TRBV12-3 or TRBV12-4 and J is TRBJ2-2, with D possibly TRBD2 on 5 matching bases. This CDR3 is 11 amino acids long. Trimming cost V 6 bases and J 7 bases, with 6 bases left between them. Written as DNA, the CDR3 is TGTGCCAGCAGAGAGGGCGGGGAGCTGTTTTTT. Its protein is CASREGGELFF.

Ten or more counts support this clonotype. The chain recombines TRBV7-2 with TRBJ1-1, with D unclear. V shed 3 bases and J shed 7 bases, with 9 bases lying between them. This CDR3 region has 12 residues. In germline, CDR1 is SGHTA, CDR2 FQGNSA. CDR3 loop: CASSFGVGEAFF. Here the CDR3 DNA reads TGTGCCAGCAGCTTTGGGGTGGGTGAAGCTTTCTTT.

This clonotype came up many times. This chain uses TRBV20-1 with TRBJ2-1, with 8 bases fitting TRBD1. Germline CDR1 is DFQATT and CDR2 is SNEGSKA (reference sequence). The CDR3 sequence is 14 residues long. Trimming cost V 3 bases and J 5 bases; bases outside gene matches: 6. CDR3 DNA: TGCAGTGCTAGTCTTGGACAGGGAAACAATGAGCAGTTCTTC. Amino acid sequence: CSASLGQGNNEQFF.

This clonotype turned up a few times. The rearrangement joins TRBV6-6 to TRBJ1-1; no definite D call. V was pared by 0 bases and J by 5 bases, with 13 bases between. Germline CDR1 MNHNY, CDR2 SVGAGI (reference sequence). The CDR3 is made up of 15 amino acids. The CDR3 loop reads CASSYSVPGGTEAFF. The CDR3 region has the DNA TGTGCCAGCAGTTACTCGGTCCCCGGCGGGACTGAAGCTTTCTTT.

The chain employs TRBV29-1 and TRBJ1-3, with D hard to call. This CDR3 comprises 12 residues. Germline CDR1 reads SQVTM; CDR2 reads ANQGSEA. V lost 7 bases to trimming and J lost 0 bases, with 7 bases between them. CDR3: CSADGSGNTIYF. DNA for the CDR3: TGCAGCGCGGACGGCTCTGGAAACACCATATATTTT.

This clonotype was found a few times. The V and J genes are TRBV11-1 and TRBJ1-1; D not resolved. CDR3 length: 14 amino acids. Germline-derived CDR1 and CDR2 are SGHAT and FQDESV (reference sequence). Between the trimmed V and J ends, which lost 4 bases and 3 bases, there was a span of 12 bases. The CDR3 region has the DNA TGTGCCAGCAGCTCCAGGATGGAAGACACTGAAGCTTTCTTT. Amino acids: CASSSRMEDTEAFF.

This clonotype was counted only a few times. The chain joins TRBV4-2 to TRBJ1-4, with D maybe TRBD1 (6 bases). Germline lookup yields CDR1 LGHNA and CDR2 YNFKEQ. V dropped 1 base and J dropped 4 bases, with 7 bases sitting between them. This CDR3 has 14 amino acids. The CDR3 sequence: CASSQAGDNEKLFF. CDR3 coding DNA: TGTGCCAGCAGCCAAGCAGGGGATAATGAAAAACTGTTTTTT.